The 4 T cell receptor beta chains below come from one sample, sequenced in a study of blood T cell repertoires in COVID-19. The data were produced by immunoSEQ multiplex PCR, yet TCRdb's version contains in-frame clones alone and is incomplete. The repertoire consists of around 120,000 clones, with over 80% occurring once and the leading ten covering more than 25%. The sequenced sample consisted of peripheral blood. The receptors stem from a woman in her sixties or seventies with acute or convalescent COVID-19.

In nucleotides, the CDR3 is TGTGCCAGTAGTATCTCAGGGGGCGGTTACAATGAGCAGTTCTTC. Its translation: CASSISGGGYNEQFF. J is TRBJ2-1 and V is TRBV19; 8 bases fit TRBD1. Germline V CDR1 and CDR2: LNHDA, SQIVND (reference sequence). With V trimmed by 3 bases and J by 4 bases, 5 bases remained unmatched. There are 15 residues in the CDR3.

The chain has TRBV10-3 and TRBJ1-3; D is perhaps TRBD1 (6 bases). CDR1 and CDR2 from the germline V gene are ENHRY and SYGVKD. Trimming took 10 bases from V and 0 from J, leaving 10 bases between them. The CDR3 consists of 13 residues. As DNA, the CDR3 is TGTGCCACAAACAGGGACTCTGGAAACACCATATATTTT. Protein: CATNRDSGNTIYF.

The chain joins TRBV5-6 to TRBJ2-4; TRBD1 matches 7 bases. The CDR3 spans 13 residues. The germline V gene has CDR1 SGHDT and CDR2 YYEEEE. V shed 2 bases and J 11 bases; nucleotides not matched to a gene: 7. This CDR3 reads CASSLRDRWVQYF. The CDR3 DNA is TGTGCCAGCAGCTTAAGGGACAGATGGGTTCAGTACTTC.

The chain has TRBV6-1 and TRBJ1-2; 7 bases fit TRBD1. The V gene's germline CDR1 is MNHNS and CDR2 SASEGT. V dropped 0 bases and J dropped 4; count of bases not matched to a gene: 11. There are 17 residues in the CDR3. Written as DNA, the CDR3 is TGTGCCAGCAGTGAAGCGTTTGGACAGGCCGGGAGCTATGGCTACACCTTC. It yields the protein CASSEAFGQAGSYGYTF.